What follows are 24 T cell receptor beta chains derived from one specimen sequenced in a study of T cell changes during pregnancy in multiple sclerosis. Sequencing used immunoSEQ multiplex PCR; TCRdb keeps in-frame clones, though not all of them. Here the sample spans 93,000 or so clones, around 93% being singletons. Sequences were derived from peripheral blood, sampled before pregnancy. The receptors here all came from a female donor with multiple sclerosis, enrolled in a pregnancy study.

This rearrangement joins TRBV14 to TRBJ2-1, with a tentative D call TRBD2 (6 bases). The CDR3 length is 19 residues. The ends were cut back, 4 bases at V and 0 bases at J, with 22 bases in the middle. Germline CDR1 reads SGHDN; CDR2 reads FVKESK. The CDR3 nucleotides read TGTGCCAGCAGCCCCTTTAGAGGGCTAGCGTCTAGCTCCTACAATGAGCAGTTCTTC. Its translation: CASSPFRGLASSSYNEQFF.

This clone was observed once. The V call is TRBV7-9, the J call TRBJ1-3; 7 positions match TRBD1. J gave up 0 bases and V 5 bases, and 10 bases lay outside the gene matches. Germline CDR1 SEHNR, CDR2 FQNEAQ (reference sequence). This CDR3 has 17 residues. In nucleotides, the CDR3 is TGTGCCAGCAGCCAAACGGGACAGCCATACTCTGGAAACACCATATATTTT. The encoded protein is CASSQTGQPYSGNTIYF.

V and J are TRBV7-3 and TRBJ2-2, with D hard to call. Trimming stripped 5 bases from V and 6 bases from J, with 10 bases between. Germline-derived CDR1 and CDR2 are SGHTA and FQGTGA. This CDR3 is 13 amino acids long. CDR3 bases: TGTGCCAGCAGCCCTTCGGTGGCCGGGGAGCTGTTTTTT. Amino acids: CASSPSVAGELFF.

The chain carries TRBV19 and TRBJ2-7; 12 positions match TRBD2. CDR3 length: 14 amino acids. Germline V lookup: CDR1 LNHDA, CDR2 SQIVND (reference sequence). V shed 6 bases and J 7 bases; nucleotides not matched to a gene: 7. The CDR3 loop is CASSLAGGPREQYF. CDR3 bases: TGTGCCAGTAGCCTAGCGGGAGGGCCGAGGGAGCAGTACTTC.

V and J are TRBV2 and TRBJ1-1, with D tentatively TRBD1 (5 bases). The V end was cut by 4 bases, the J end by 4 bases, with 13 bases between. This CDR3 is built from 14 residues. The germline CDR1 and CDR2 sequences are SNHLY and FYNNEI. DNA for the CDR3: TGTGCCAGCAGTGTAGGGGTGGTTGGCACTGAAGCTTTCTTT. Encoded protein: CASSVGVVGTEAFF.

V gene TRBV28 combines with J gene TRBJ2-3, with 10 nucleotides matching TRBD2. The J segment lost 3 bases and the V segment lost 6 bases, leaving 6 bases of the junction unmatched. CDR1 and CDR2 (germline): MDHEN, SYDVKM. This CDR3 comprises 15 residues. CDR3 DNA sequence: TGTGCCAGCAGCCTAGCGGGAGAGGTGACAGATACGCAGTATTTT. As protein: CASSLAGEVTDTQYF.

The CDR3 sequence: CSVARGGLFEQYF. The CDR3 coding sequence is TGCAGCGTTGCGCGGGGAGGGTTGTTCGAGCAGTACTTC. The chain carries TRBV29-1 and TRBJ2-7, with 7 bases aligning to TRBD2. Germline CDR1 is SQVTM and CDR2 is ANQGSEA. The CDR3 is 13 amino acids. Unmatched junction bases numbered 9, after V lost 4 bases and J lost 6 bases.

This clone turned up a few times. The chain has TRBV5-1 and TRBJ1-2; D gene uncertain. Germline V gene lookup returns CDR1 SGHRS and CDR2 YFSETQ. This CDR3 comprises 13 residues. V was shortened by 0 bases and J by 8 bases, with 11 bases between the two germline ends. CDR3 sequence: CASSLDSLNGYTF. The DNA of the CDR3 is TGCGCCAGCAGCTTGGACAGCCTGAACGGCTACACCTTC.

V usage is TRBV14 and J usage is TRBJ1-1; no reliable D call. The ends were cut back, 1 base at V and 0 bases at J, with 9 bases in the middle. The CDR3 has 15 residues. CDR1 is SGHDN, CDR2 FVKESK, per germline. CDR3 region: CASSQAGRLNTEAFF. The CDR3 nucleotides are TGTGCCAGCAGCCAAGCAGGAAGGTTGAACACTGAAGCTTTCTTT.

The chain combines TRBV12-5 with TRBJ1-2, with D possibly matching TRBD1 (5 bases). V was clipped by 1 base and J by 6 bases, with 15 bases between them. CDR1 and CDR2 from the germline V gene are LGHNT and FRNRAP. The CDR3 has 15 amino acids. CDR3 coding DNA: TGTGCTAGTGGTTTGGCTCCAGGGCCAGTACATGGCTACACCTTC. Translating it yields CASGLAPGPVHGYTF. The full variable domain, in which reference TRBV12-5 and TRBJ1-2 provide the parts outside the CDR3, is DARVTQTPRHKVTEMGQEVTMRCQPILGHNTVFWYRQTMMQGLELLAYFRNRAPLDDSGMPKDRFSAEMPDATLATLKIQPSEPRDSAVYFCASGLAPGPVHGYTFGSGTRLTVV.

This clone turned up a few times. The chain recombines TRBV15 with TRBJ1-2; D ambiguous. The length of the CDR3 is 13 residues. V shed 0 bases and J shed 8 bases, with 10 bases lying between them. CDR1 and CDR2 (germline): LNHNV, YYDKDF (reference sequence). Here the CDR3 DNA reads TGTGCCACCAGCAGAGATCGAAGGAGCGGCTACACCTTC. This gives the protein CATSRDRRSGYTF.

V is TRBV29-1 and J is TRBJ2-6; a possible D gene is TRBD1 (5 bases). V lost 4 bases to trimming and J lost 0 bases, with 7 bases between them. The CDR3 is 14 amino acids. Germline CDR1 SQVTM, CDR2 ANQGSEA. The CDR3 DNA is TGCAGCGTTGGACAGAGCTCTGGGGCCAACGTCCTGACTTTC. It is translated as CSVGQSSGANVLTF.

This clone was seen only once. CDR3 sequence reads: CASSYRLPNTGELFF. CDR3 coding DNA: TGTGCCAGCAGTTATCGACTACCGAACACCGGGGAGCTGTTTTTT. The V gene is TRBV27, the J gene TRBJ2-2; tentative D call: TRBD2 (5 bases). Germline values: CDR1 MNHEY, CDR2 SMNVEV (reference sequence). V lost 4 bases and J lost 0, with 9 bases in between. CDR3 size: 15 residues.

The V call is TRBV19, the J call TRBJ1-1; 9 bases are shared with TRBD1. Germline V gives CDR1 LNHDA, CDR2 SQIVND (reference sequence). The J segment lost 10 bases and the V segment lost 6 bases, leaving 12 bases of the junction unmatched. The CDR3 extends over 14 amino acids. The chain's CDR3 is CASRTGTGWWRAFF. Here the CDR3 DNA reads TGTGCCAGTAGAACCGGGACAGGGTGGTGGCGAGCTTTCTTT. The whole variable domain, remainder taken from reference TRBV19 and TRBJ1-1, is DGGITQSPKYLFRKEGQNVTLSCEQNLNHDAMYWYRQDPGQGLRLIYYSQIVNDFQKGDIAEGYSVSREKKESFPLTVTSAQKNPTAFYLCASRTGTGWWRAFFGQGTRLTVV.

V and J are TRBV7-8 and TRBJ2-7; D is unclear. Trimming left V 1 base short and J 6 bases short, with 13 bases between. Germline-derived CDR1 and CDR2 are SGHVS and FQNEAQ. This CDR3 contains 14 residues. CDR3 coding DNA: TGTGCCAGCAGCTTAGAAAGACATTATCGCGAGCAGTACTTC. Protein sequence: CASSLERHYREQYF.

V gene TRBV7-6 combines with J gene TRBJ2-2, with no clear D. This CDR3 spans 12 amino acids. Germline CDR1 and CDR2: SGHVS and FNYEAQ. Deletions cut 2 bases from V and 7 bases from J, with 5 bases between. CDR3 coding DNA: TGTGCCAGCAGCTTATTATTCGGGGAGCTGTTTTTT. Amino acid sequence: CASSLLFGELFF. The full variable domain, its missing parts supplied by reference TRBV7-6 and TRBJ2-2, is GAGVSQSPRYKVTKRGQDVALRCDPISGHVSLYWYRQALGQGPEFLTYFNYEAQQDKSGLPNDRFSAERPEGSISTLTIQRTEQRDSAMYRCASSLLFGELFFGEGSRLTVL.

The rearrangement joins TRBV28 to TRBJ1-5; TRBD1 matches at 10 bases. This CDR3 has 16 residues. Germline V CDR1 and CDR2: MDHEN, SYDVKM. J gave up 1 base and V 5 bases, and 5 bases lay outside the gene matches. CDR3 DNA: TGTGCCAGCAGTACTCCGGGACAGGGGAGCAATCAGCCCCAGCATTTT. Protein sequence: CASSTPGQGSNQPQHF.

V gene TRBV5-1 combines with J gene TRBJ2-2, with D perhaps matching TRBD2 (5 bases). Trimming shortened V by 7 bases and J by 6 bases, and 13 bases separated the two germline ends. This CDR3 spans 13 amino acids. CDR1 and CDR2 from the germline V gene are SGHRS and YFSETQ. The CDR3: CASQASGSGELFF. CDR3 sequence (DNA): TGCGCCAGCCAAGCTTCGGGGTCCGGGGAGCTGTTTTTT.

DNA of the CDR3: TGTGCCAGCAGCCTCGGGGGATCGATGTTTTTT. Encoded protein: CASSLGGSMFF. The chain has TRBV7-8 and TRBJ1-4, with TRBD1 as a possible D gene (5 bases). The CDR3 totals 11 residues. Trimming removed 5 bases at V and 15 bases at J, with 13 bases between. The germline V gene encodes CDR1 SGHVS and CDR2 FQNEAQ.

This chain uses TRBV29-1 with TRBJ1-1; 7 bases are a match to TRBD1. Germline V gives CDR1 SQVTM, CDR2 ANQGSEA. The CDR3 covers 12 residues. V gave up 6 bases and J gave up 8 bases; unmatched junction bases: 9. The CDR3 reads CSVEGRQGEAFF. In nucleotides, the CDR3 is TGCAGCGTCGAGGGCCGACAGGGAGAAGCTTTCTTT.

The rearrangement uses TRBV2 and TRBJ1-4; 7 bases fit TRBD1. Losses at the gene ends were 6 bases for V and 0 bases for J; bases not matched to a gene: 4. CDR3 size: 15 residues. Germline CDR1 SNHLY, CDR2 FYNNEI. Written as DNA, the CDR3 is TGTGCCAGCAGAGGGACAGTTACAACTAATGAAAAACTGTTTTTT. This encodes CASRGTVTTNEKLFF.

The chain recombines TRBV6-5 with TRBJ1-5; D unclear. CDR1 is MNHEY, CDR2 SVGAGI, per germline. CDR3 length equals 14 residues. V was clipped by 4 bases and J by 4 bases, with 11 bases between them. CDR3 nucleotide sequence: TGTGCCAGCAGTTCCAGCGGGCCGAATCAGCCCCAGCATTTT. As protein: CASSSSGPNQPQHF.

The chain links TRBV2 to TRBJ1-5; TRBD1 matches at 9 bases. This CDR3 is built from 15 residues. Germline V gene lookup returns CDR1 SNHLY and CDR2 FYNNEI. V lost 5 bases to trimming and J lost 1 base; unmatched junction nucleotides: 3. The CDR3, as DNA: TGTGCCAGCAGTCGACAGGGGGTAAGCAATCAGCCCCAGCATTTT. It translates to CASSRQGVSNQPQHF.

The chain combines TRBV11-2 with TRBJ1-4; TRBD1 matches 9 bases. The CDR3 has 16 residues. Germline CDR1 and CDR2: SGHAT and FQNNGV. J gave up 3 bases and V 5 bases, and 7 bases lay outside the gene matches. This CDR3 is CASSRTGVASNEKLFF. CDR3 DNA: TGTGCCAGCAGCCGGACAGGGGTCGCGTCTAATGAAAAACTGTTTTTT.